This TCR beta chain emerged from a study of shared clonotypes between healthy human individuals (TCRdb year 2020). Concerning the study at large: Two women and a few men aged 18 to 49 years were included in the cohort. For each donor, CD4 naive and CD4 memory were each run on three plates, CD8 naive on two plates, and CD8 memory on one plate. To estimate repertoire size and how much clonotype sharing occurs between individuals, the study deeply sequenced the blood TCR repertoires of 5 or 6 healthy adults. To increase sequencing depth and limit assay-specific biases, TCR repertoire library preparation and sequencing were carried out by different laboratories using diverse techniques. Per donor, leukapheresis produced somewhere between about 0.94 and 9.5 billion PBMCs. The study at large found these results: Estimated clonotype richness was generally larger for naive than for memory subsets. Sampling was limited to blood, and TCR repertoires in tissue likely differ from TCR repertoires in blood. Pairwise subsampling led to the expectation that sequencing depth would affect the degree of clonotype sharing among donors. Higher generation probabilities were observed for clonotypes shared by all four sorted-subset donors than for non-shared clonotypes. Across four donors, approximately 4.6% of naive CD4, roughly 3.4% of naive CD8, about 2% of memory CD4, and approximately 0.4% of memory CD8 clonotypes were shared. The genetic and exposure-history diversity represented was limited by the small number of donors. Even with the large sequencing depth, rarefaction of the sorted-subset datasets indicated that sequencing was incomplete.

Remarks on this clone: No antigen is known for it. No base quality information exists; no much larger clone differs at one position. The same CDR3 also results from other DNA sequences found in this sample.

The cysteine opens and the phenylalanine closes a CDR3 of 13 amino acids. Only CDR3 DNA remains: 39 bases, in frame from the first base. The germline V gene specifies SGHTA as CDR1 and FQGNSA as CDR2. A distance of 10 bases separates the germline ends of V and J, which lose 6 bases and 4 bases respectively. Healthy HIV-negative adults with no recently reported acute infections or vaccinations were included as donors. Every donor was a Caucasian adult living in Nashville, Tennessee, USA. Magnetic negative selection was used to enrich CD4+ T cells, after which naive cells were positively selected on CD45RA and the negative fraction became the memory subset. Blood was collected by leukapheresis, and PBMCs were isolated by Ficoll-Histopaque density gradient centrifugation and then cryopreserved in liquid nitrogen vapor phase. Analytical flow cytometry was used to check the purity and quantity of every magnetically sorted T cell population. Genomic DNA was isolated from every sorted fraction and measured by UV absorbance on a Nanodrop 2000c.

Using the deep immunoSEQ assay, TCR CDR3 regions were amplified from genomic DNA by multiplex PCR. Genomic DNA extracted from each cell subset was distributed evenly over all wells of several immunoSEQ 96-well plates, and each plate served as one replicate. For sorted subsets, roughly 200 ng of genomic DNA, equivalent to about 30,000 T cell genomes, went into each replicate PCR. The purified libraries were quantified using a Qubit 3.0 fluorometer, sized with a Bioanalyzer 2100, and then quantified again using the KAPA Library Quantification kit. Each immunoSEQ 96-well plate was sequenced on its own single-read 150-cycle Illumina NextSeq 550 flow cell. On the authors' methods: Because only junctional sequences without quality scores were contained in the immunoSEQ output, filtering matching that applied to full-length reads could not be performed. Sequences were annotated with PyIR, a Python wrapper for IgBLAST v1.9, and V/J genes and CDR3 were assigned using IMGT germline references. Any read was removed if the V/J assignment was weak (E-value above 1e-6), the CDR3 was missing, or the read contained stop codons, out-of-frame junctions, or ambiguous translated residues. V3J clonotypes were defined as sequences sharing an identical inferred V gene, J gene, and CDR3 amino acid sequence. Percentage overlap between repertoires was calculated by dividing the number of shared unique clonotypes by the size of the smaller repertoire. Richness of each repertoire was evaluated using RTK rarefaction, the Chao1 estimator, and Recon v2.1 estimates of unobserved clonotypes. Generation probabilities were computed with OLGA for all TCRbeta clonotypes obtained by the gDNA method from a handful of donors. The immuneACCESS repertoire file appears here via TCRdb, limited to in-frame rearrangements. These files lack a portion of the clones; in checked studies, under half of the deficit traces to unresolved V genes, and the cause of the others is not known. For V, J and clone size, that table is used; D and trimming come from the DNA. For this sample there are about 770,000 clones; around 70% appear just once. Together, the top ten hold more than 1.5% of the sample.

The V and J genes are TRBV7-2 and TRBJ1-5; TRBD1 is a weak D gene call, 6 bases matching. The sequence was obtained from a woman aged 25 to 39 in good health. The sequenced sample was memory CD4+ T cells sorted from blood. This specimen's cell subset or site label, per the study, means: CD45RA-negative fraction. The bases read TGTGCCAGCAGGCTACAGGGTAATCAGCCCCAGCATTTT. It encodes CASRLQGNQPQHF.